This record covers a single T cell receptor beta chain. Its antigen is not identified. Because the CDR3's place on the DNA is in doubt, the DNA is left out and the CDR3 is given as listed by TCRdb. The method was immunoSEQ multiplex PCR; TCRdb's version includes in-frame clones alone and lacks a portion of them. Seen here are about 36,000 clones, over 70% observed once, and the top ten hold roughly 2.8%. CDR1 is SGHRS and CDR2 is YFSETQ in the germline V gene. With termini counted, the CDR3 has 14 amino acids. For approximately eleven days, roughly 9 x 10^4 sorted CD4+ cells grew with T cell-depleted PBMCs and CEF. The sample belongs to a study of CD4 T cells in relation to SARS-CoV-2 and coronaviruses. The overall study: PBMCs were cultured with antigen for roughly 11 days before TCR beta sequencing. Study observations and caveats: The assay detects memory recall responses, not culture-primed primary responses. In roughly 60% of donors, memory CD4+ clonotypes crossrecognized SARS-CoV-2 and at least one common cold coronavirus spike.

Material: memory CD4+ T cells from PBMCs, cultured in vitro. The chain is built from TRBV5-1 and TRBJ2-1; the table gives TRBD1 as D, unverified against the DNA. This sequence was found in an adult with COVID-19. This CDR3 reads CASRKVGQGAEWFF.